These 28 T cell receptor beta chains share one sample of origin, sequenced in a study of T cell changes during pregnancy in multiple sclerosis. The assay was immunoSEQ multiplex PCR, and TCRdb's table has in-frame clones only and misses some. The sample lists some 85,000 clones, approximately 94% occurring once. Material: peripheral blood, obtained in the third trimester of pregnancy. These receptors were obtained from a female donor with multiple sclerosis, enrolled in a pregnancy study.

The V call is TRBV27, the J call TRBJ1-5, with TRBD1 as a possible D gene (6 bases). The germline gives CDR1 MNHEY, CDR2 SMNVEV (reference sequence). The V gene lost 1 base and the J gene lost 11 bases, with 21 bases spanning the gap. CDR3 size: 16 residues. In DNA form, the CDR3 reads TGTGCCAGCAGTTTATGGGGGCAGGGAAGGGAATCGGCCCAGCATTTT. Translating gives CASSLWGQGRESAQHF.

The gene calls are TRBV27 and TRBJ1-2; 8 bases fit TRBD1. The CDR3 totals 14 residues. The junction had 4 bases not matched to a gene; V was cut back by 5 bases and J by 2 bases. Germline loops: CDR1 MNHEY, CDR2 SMNVEV (reference sequence). The CDR3 is CASSKRQGNYGYTF. The CDR3 DNA follows: TGTGCCAGCAGTAAAAGACAGGGGAACTATGGCTACACCTTC.

This chain connects TRBV27 to TRBJ2-7; 8 positions match TRBD1. The CDR3 length is 13 residues. The V segment lost 8 bases and the J segment 3 bases; nucleotides outside the gene matches: 6. The V gene's germline CDR1 is MNHEY and CDR2 SMNVEV (reference sequence). The CDR3 is CASRTGQVYEQYF. In DNA, the CDR3 is TGTGCCAGCCGCACGGGACAGGTCTACGAGCAGTACTTC.

The chain links TRBV19 to TRBJ2-7; D is ambiguous. Germline CDR1 and CDR2: LNHDA and SQIVND (reference sequence). CDR3 length: 11 amino acids. V lost 8 bases and J 1 base, leaving 6 bases between the germline ends. The CDR3 reads CASGRSYEQYF. The CDR3 nucleotides are TGTGCCAGTGGTCGGTCCTACGAGCAGTACTTC.

The V and J genes are TRBV6-6 and TRBJ2-7; D possibly corresponds to TRBD2 (6 bases). Germline CDR1 MNHNY, CDR2 SVGAGI (reference sequence). CDR3 size: 16 residues. Trimming shortened V by 0 bases and J by 0 bases, and 12 bases separated the two germline ends. Here the CDR3 DNA reads TGTGCCAGCAGTTACTCGCGGGGACTCGACTCCTACGAGCAGTACTTC. Residues: CASSYSRGLDSYEQYF.

This chain links TRBV2 with TRBJ1-1; D is perhaps TRBD1 (5 bases). In germline, CDR1 is SNHLY, CDR2 FYNNEI. CDR3 length: 13 residues. With 7 bases removed from V and 1 base from J, the gap between germline ends came to 10 bases. The CDR3 DNA is TGTGCCAGCACGGGGGGAAGGAACACTGAAGCTTTCTTT. Translating it yields CASTGGRNTEAFF.

The V and J genes are TRBV6-1 and TRBJ2-3; the match to TRBD1 covers 9 bases. There are 20 residues in the CDR3. Germline-derived CDR1 and CDR2 are MNHNS and SASEGT. The V and J ends lost 1 base and 0 bases, in that order; junction bases with no gene match: 14. CDR3 DNA: TGTGCCAGCAGTGAAGTGACAGGGGGTTTGGTCCCACGTAGCACAGATACGCAGTATTTT. Amino acid sequence: CASSEVTGGLVPRSTDTQYF.

V and J are TRBV7-6 and TRBJ2-7, with a tentative D call TRBD2 (6 bases). Germline V gene sequence: CDR1 SGHVS, CDR2 FNYEAQ. Trimming removed 5 bases at V and 7 bases at J, with 18 bases between. CDR3 length: 14 amino acids. The CDR3 region is CASSPTSQEGEQYF. Written as DNA, the CDR3 is TGTGCCAGCAGCCCTACCTCGCAGGAGGGGGAGCAGTACTTC.

V usage is TRBV29-1 and J usage is TRBJ2-3, with D perhaps TRBD2 (6 bases). The V end lost 0 bases, the J end lost 6 bases, and 16 bases lay between the germline ends. Germline CDR1 reads SQVTM; CDR2 reads ANQGSEA. This CDR3 spans 15 amino acids. CDR3 in amino acids: CSVEDLAGSSDTQYF. CDR3 nucleotide sequence: TGCAGCGTTGAAGATCTGGCGGGGAGTAGCGATACGCAGTATTTT.

This clone was seen a single time. V and J are TRBV9 and TRBJ2-1; 8 bases are a match to TRBD1. The CDR3 extends over 16 amino acids. Losses at the gene ends were 1 base for V and 6 bases for J; bases not matched to a gene: 9. Germline CDR1 is SGDLS and CDR2 is YYNGEE. The CDR3 DNA sequence: TGTGCCAGCAGCGTATCATTCAGGACAGGGTTCAATGAGCAGTTCTTC. This translates into CASSVSFRTGFNEQFF.

The chain carries TRBV4-1 and TRBJ2-1, with 9 bases that match TRBD2. Germline CDR1 MGHRA, CDR2 YSYEKL. With 1 base clipped from V and 10 bases from J, the junction kept 8 bases outside the gene matches. The CDR3 totals 15 residues. CDR3 loop: CASSQVAGAFGEQFF. The CDR3 DNA reads as TGCGCCAGCAGCCAAGTAGCGGGAGCGTTCGGGGAGCAGTTCTTC.

This clone appeared a single time. The chain uses TRBV19 and TRBJ2-3; 7 nucleotides match TRBD2. V lost 1 base and J lost 3; bases outside the gene matches: 4. CDR3 size: 15 residues. Germline values: CDR1 LNHDA, CDR2 SQIVND (reference sequence). This CDR3 reads CASSIASGPTDTQYF. CDR3 nucleotides: TGTGCCAGTAGTATAGCTAGCGGCCCGACAGATACGCAGTATTTT.

This chain uses TRBV29-1 with TRBJ1-2, with 10 bases identical to TRBD1. The V and J ends lost 5 bases and 3 bases, in that order; junction bases with no gene match: 6. The CDR3 loop spans 14 amino acids. The germline V gene encodes CDR1 SQVTM and CDR2 ANQGSEA. CDR3 in DNA: TGCAGCGTTCGGACAGGGGGATACGACTATGGCTACACCTTC. Its translation is CSVRTGGYDYGYTF.

J is TRBJ1-4 and V is TRBV30; perhaps TRBD1 as D (6 bases). The CDR3 has 14 residues. Germline values: CDR1 GTSNPN, CDR2 SVGIG (reference sequence). V was clipped by 0 bases and J by 7 bases, with 12 bases between them. CDR3 DNA: TGTGCCTGGAGTGTAGGGGGAGTCGGTGAAAAACTGTTTTTT. Protein sequence: CAWSVGGVGEKLFF.

The chain is built from TRBV5-1 and TRBJ1-5, with D perhaps TRBD1 (6 bases). The CDR3 totals 14 residues. CDR1 and CDR2 (germline): SGHRS, YFSETQ. Trimming took 4 bases from V and 1 from J, leaving 9 bases between them. The CDR3 DNA follows: TGCGCCAGCAGCGTAGGGGGAAGCAATCAGCCCCAGCATTTT. Translation gives CASSVGGSNQPQHF. Together with reference TRBV5-1 and TRBJ1-5, the CDR3 gives the full variable domain: KAGVTQTPRYLIKTRGQQVTLSCSPISGHRSVSWYQQTPGQGLQFLFEYFSETQRNKGNFPGRFSGRQFSNSRSEMNVSTLELGDSALYLCASSVGGSNQPQHFGDGTRLSIL.

The rearrangement links TRBV27 to TRBJ2-7; D perhaps matches TRBD1 (5 bases). The CDR3 has 14 amino acids. The V gene lost 6 bases and the J gene lost 4 bases, with 16 bases spanning the gap. Germline CDR1 is MNHEY and CDR2 is SMNVEV (reference sequence). CDR3 sequence (DNA): TGTGCCAGCAGCCTGACAGCGTACGGGTACGAGCAGTACTTC. Protein sequence: CASSLTAYGYEQYF.

The table lists this clone with a few counts. The J gene is TRBJ2-7, the V gene TRBV10-1, with 11 bases fitting TRBD2. This CDR3 contains 14 residues. V was pared by 5 bases and J by 3 bases, with 3 bases of the junction left unmatched. The V gene's germline CDR1 is WNHNN and CDR2 SYGVQD (reference sequence). The CDR3: CASSSGLAVYEQYF. The CDR3 nucleotides read TGCGCCAGCAGTTCGGGACTAGCGGTCTACGAGCAGTACTTC.

This chain joins TRBV5-8 and TRBJ2-1, with 9 nucleotides matching TRBD2. V gave up 0 bases and J gave up 4 bases; unmatched junction bases: 5. The germline gives CDR1 SGHTS, CDR2 YDEGEE. This CDR3 has 16 amino acids. CDR3 nucleotide sequence: TGTGCCAGCAGCTTGGGAGCGGGAGGCACTTACAATGAGCAGTTCTTC. Its protein is CASSLGAGGTYNEQFF.

J is TRBJ1-2 and V is TRBV4-2; weak D call: TRBD1 (6 bases). The CDR3 has 17 amino acids. The germline V gene has CDR1 LGHNA and CDR2 YNFKEQ. Deletions cut 0 bases from V and 4 bases from J, with 18 bases between. The CDR3 DNA sequence: TGTGCCAGCAGCCAAGATCCGAACGGACAGATCTCCTATGGCTACACCTTC. Residues: CASSQDPNGQISYGYTF.

The chain is built from TRBV5-4 and TRBJ2-1; 8 positions agree with TRBD2. V dropped 4 bases and J dropped 2; count of bases not matched to a gene: 8. The CDR3 extends over 16 amino acids. Germline V gives CDR1 SGHNT, CDR2 YYREEE (reference sequence). DNA of the CDR3: TGTGCCAGCAGCGTAGCCAGCGGGAGCGCCTACAATGAGCAGTTCTTC. Its translation: CASSVASGSAYNEQFF. Combining the CDR3 with reference TRBV5-4 and TRBJ2-1 gives the whole variable domain ETGVTQSPTHLIKTRGQQVTLRCSSQSGHNTVSWYQQALGQGPQFIFQYYREEENGRGNFPPRFSGLQFPNYSSELNVNALELDDSALYLCASSVASGSAYNEQFFGPGTRLTVL.

The chain links TRBV5-5 to TRBJ2-3; 9 nucleotides match TRBD1. The ends lost 1 base at V and 4 bases at J; junction bases unmatched: 4. CDR3 length: 15 amino acids. Germline CDR1 is SGHKS and CDR2 is YYEKEE (reference sequence). The CDR3 loop is CASSLRTGAPDTQYF. In nucleotides, the CDR3 is TGTGCCAGCAGCTTGCGGACAGGGGCCCCAGATACGCAGTATTTT.

The rearrangement links TRBV6-5 to TRBJ1-1; TRBD1 might be the D (5 bases). Germline-derived CDR1 and CDR2 are MNHEY and SVGAGI. Between the trimmed V and J ends, which lost 6 bases and 6 bases, there was a span of 11 bases. The CDR3 totals 12 residues. CDR3 amino acids: CASRGQGSEAFF. The CDR3 region has the DNA TGTGCCAGCAGGGGCCAGGGATCTGAAGCTTTCTTT.

V usage is TRBV18 and J usage is TRBJ1-3, with D unclear. Germline-derived CDR1 and CDR2 are KGHSH and LQKENI. This CDR3 spans 16 amino acids. Trimming took off 3 bases at V and 4 bases at J, with 16 bases between the two ends. Here the CDR3 reads CASSPLAGSLGNTIYF. For the CDR3, the DNA is TGTGCCAGCTCACCCCTGGCCGGGAGTTTGGGAAACACCATATATTTT.

The chain joins TRBV19 to TRBJ1-5; D unresolved. V lost 5 bases and J 0 bases, leaving 14 bases between the germline ends. CDR3 length equals 16 residues. Germline CDR1 and CDR2: LNHDA and SQIVND (reference sequence). The CDR3 here is CASSSPGRLSNQPQHF. DNA for the CDR3: TGTGCCAGTAGTTCCCCGGGAAGGCTTAGCAATCAGCCCCAGCATTTT.

Only one count was recorded for this clone. This rearrangement joins TRBV21-1 to TRBJ1-2; the DNA was not used to check the table's D call, TRBD1. TRBV21-1 is annotated as a pseudogene. There are 13 residues in the CDR3. CDR3 DNA sequence: TGTGCCAGCGGGGCCGGTGCTTTTTGGGGCTACACCTTC. This sequence encodes CASGAGAFWGYTF.

V usage is TRBV28 and J usage is TRBJ2-7, with 13 bases that match TRBD2. This CDR3 region has 16 residues. Germline lookup yields CDR1 MDHEN and CDR2 SYDVKM. V lost 4 bases and J lost 5; bases outside the gene matches: 8. Here the CDR3 DNA reads TGTGCCAGCAGTTCGCTGACTAGCGGGGGGTGGAACGAGCAGTACTTC. Translated: CASSSLTSGGWNEQYF.

V and J are TRBV6-1 and TRBJ2-7; tentative D call: TRBD1 (7 bases). Germline-derived CDR1 and CDR2 are MNHNS and SASEGT. V was trimmed by 2 bases and J by 6 bases, leaving 29 bases between them. This CDR3 region has 19 residues. The CDR3 sequence is CASSERGVGGRGEAREQYF. CDR3 in DNA: TGTGCCAGCAGTGAACGCGGGGTTGGGGGCAGGGGGGAAGCGCGCGAGCAGTACTTC.

The genes are TRBV7-6 and TRBJ2-5; 9 bases agree with TRBD2. This CDR3 has 14 amino acids. V was clipped by 4 bases and J by 5 bases; unmatched bases: 5. Germline V gene lookup returns CDR1 SGHVS and CDR2 FNYEAQ. CDR3 sequence: CASSSGTSWETQYF. The CDR3 DNA is TGTGCCAGCAGCTCCGGGACTAGCTGGGAGACCCAGTACTTC.